This TCR beta chain is from a study of shared clonotypes between healthy human individuals. In the study overall: Serving as donors were two women and a few men, whose ages spanned 18 to 49. CD4 naive cells filled three plates per donor, CD4 memory three, CD8 naive two and CD8 memory one.

Broader study findings: Richness estimates generally favored naive over memory subsets.

Of note for this clone: Its specificity is not known.

The CDR3 is made up of 13 amino acids. A CD45RA-negative memory subset and a CD45RA+ naive subset were separated from the CD4+ cells. The repertoire was sequenced with immunoSEQ multiplex PCR; TCRdb's copy has only in-frame clones and lacks some. The table lists about 1 million clones, approximately 68% of them singletons. Sequencing was carried out using memory CD4+ T cells sorted from blood. This sample's subset: CD45RA-negative fraction. This chain connects TRBV21-1 to TRBJ2-1; TRBD2, as called in the table, went unchecked against the DNA. TRBV21-1 is a pseudogene segment. The sequence was collected from a man between 18 and 29 years old in good health. The CDR3 sequence: CASTHEGGNEQFF. The CDR3 region has the DNA TGTGCCAGCACTCATGAGGGGGGGAATGAGCAGTTCTTC.